These T cell receptor beta chains were read from a single sample in a study of cytomegalovirus exposure and HLA in healthy donors. Here immunoSEQ multiplex PCR was the method, and the copy in TCRdb shows in-frame clones only, minus some. The repertoire has 150,000 to 200,000 clones, over 65% of them found once; the top ten carry less than 2%. Source material: PBMCs. Receptors originate from a woman under 40 in good health and CMV-seronegative. Both conserved end residues are part of each CDR3. D genes are given only for firm matches. A row's size may be missing; if present it is once, few, many or a size class.

abundance	d_gene	v_gene	j_gene	CDR3nt	CDR3aa
-	-	TRBV9	TRBJ2-7	TGTGCCAGCAGCGTAGGTAGGGGCGACTACGAGCAGTACTTC	CASSVGRGDYEQYF
-	-	TRBV29-1	TRBJ1-6	TGCAGCGCCAGGAGGTACTATAATTCACCCCTCCACTTT	CSARRYYNSPLHF
-	-	TRBV6-5	TRBJ1-1	TGTGCCAGCAGCCGGGACATCCGGAACACTGAAGCTTTCTTT	CASSRDIRNTEAFF
-	-	TRBV2	TRBJ2-4	TGTGCCAGCAGCCAGGGGGCCAAAAACATTCAGTACTTC	CASSQGAKNIQYF
-	-	TRBV19	TRBJ1-1	TGTGCCAGTAGAAAGCGGACCCTCACTGAAGCTTTCTTT	CASRKRTLTEAFF
-	-	TRBV11-2	TRBJ1-1	TGTGCCAGCAGCTTAGATAGCTCGTTGGGCACTGAAGCTTTCTTT	CASSLDSSLGTEAFF
once	-	TRBV11-2	TRBJ1-1	TGTGCCAGCAGCTTAGTTGGGACACGGAACACTGAAGCTTTCTTT	CASSLVGTRNTEAFF
once	TRBD1	TRBV4-1	TRBJ2-1	TGCGCCAGCAGCCAAGAGGACAGGGCTGGCAATGAGCAGTTCTTC	CASSQEDRAGNEQFF
-	-	TRBV19	TRBJ2-7	TGTGCCAGTAGCACAGGGATGGAATACGAGCAGTACTTC	CASSTGMEYEQYF
-	-	TRBV7-9	TRBJ1-4	TGTGCCAGCAGCAGGACAATGAACGATGAAAAACTGTTTTTT	CASSRTMNDEKLFF
-	-	TRBV9	TRBJ2-3	TGTGCCAGCAGCGCGGGAGACTCTAGCACAGATACGCAGTATTTT	CASSAGDSSTDTQYF
-	TRBD2	TRBV9	TRBJ2-1	TGTGCCAGCAGCGTAGTGGCTAGCGGGGGGGACAATGAGCAGTTCTTC	CASSVVASGGDNEQFF
few	-	TRBV5-1	TRBJ1-2	TGCGCCAGCAGCCTGAGTGGGGACTTCGATTATGGCTACACCTTC	CASSLSGDFDYGYTF
-	-	TRBV9	TRBJ1-2	TGTGCCAGCAGCGTAGCGGACAGCTATGGCTACACCTTC	CASSVADSYGYTF
-	-	TRBV2	TRBJ1-2	TGTGCCAGCAGTGAACAGGCCAACTATGGCTACACCTTC	CASSEQANYGYTF
-	-	TRBV21-1	TRBJ2-7	TGTGCCAGCAGCAAAGCGTTGGCCAGGGCAGGAGAGCAGTACTTC	CASSKALARAGEQYF
-	-	TRBV9	TRBJ1-2	TGTGCCAGCAGCTCCAGGGGCAGCTACACCTTC	CASSSRGSYTF
-	TRBD2	TRBV11-3	TRBJ2-3	TGTGCCAGCAGCTTAGGGACTAGCGGGAGCACAGATACGCAGTATTTT	CASSLGTSGSTDTQYF
-	TRBD2	TRBV27	TRBJ2-7	TGTGCCAGCAGTTTTCAGGGACTAGGATACGAGCAGTACTTC	CASSFQGLGYEQYF
-	-	TRBV21-1	TRBJ1-2	TGTGCCAGCAGCAAAGCCCAAAAAAAGGACAGGCGGGGTGGCTACACCTTC	CASSKAQKKDRRGGYTF
-	TRBD2	TRBV7-8	TRBJ2-3	TGTGCCAGCAGCCGTAGCGGGGGGCTCACAGATACGCAGTATTTT	CASSRSGGLTDTQYF
-	-	TRBV11-2	TRBJ2-7	TGTGCCAGCAGCTTATACAGGGAGGGCTACGAGCAGTACTTC	CASSLYREGYEQYF
-	-	TRBV2	TRBJ1-5	TGTGCCAGCAGTGAATCAGGTTCAGGGGTTCAGCCCCAGCATTTT	CASSESGSGVQPQHF
-	-	TRBV5-1	TRBJ1-3	TGCGCCAGCAGAACCATACCCATGACGGACACATTGGACAACACCATATATTTT	CASRTIPMTDTLDNTIYF
once	-	TRBV6-6	TRBJ2-7	TGTGCCAGCAGACAGAGATACGAGCAGTACTTC	CASRQRYEQYF
once	TRBD2	TRBV18	TRBJ2-7	TGTGCCAGCTCAGTTAGCGGGAGCTTCGACGAGCAGTACTTC	CASSVSGSFDEQYF
-	TRBD2	TRBV13	TRBJ2-5	TGTGCCAGCAGCCCAGGACTAGCGGAACTTGGGGAAGAGACCCAGTACTTC	CASSPGLAELGEETQYF
-	TRBD1	TRBV6-1	TRBJ2-7	TGTGCCAGCAGTACCTACCACGGGACAGCCTACGAGCAGTACTTC	CASSTYHGTAYEQYF
few	TRBD1	TRBV19	TRBJ1-2	TGTGCCAGTAGTATCACCACGGGGACAGGTCATATCGATGGCTACACCTTC	CASSITTGTGHIDGYTF
-	TRBD2	TRBV2	TRBJ2-2	TGTGCCAGCAGTGTGCTAGCGGGAGGAACCGGGGAGCTGTTTTTT	CASSVLAGGTGELFF
-	TRBD2	TRBV7-3	TRBJ2-1	TGTGCCAGCAGCTTATCGGGGACTAGCGGGGCTGCCTACAATGAGCAGTTCTTC	CASSLSGTSGAAYNEQFF
-	-	TRBV18	TRBJ1-6	TGTGCCAGCTCACAAGAAGGCGGGTCTTCACCCCTCCACTTT	CASSQEGGSSPLHF
-	TRBD2	TRBV18	TRBJ2-1	TGTGCCAGCTCACCTCGACTAGCGGGAGGAGGTTACAATGAGCAGTTCTTC	CASSPRLAGGGYNEQFF
-	TRBD2	TRBV7-8	TRBJ2-5	TGTGCCAGCAGCTTAGTAGCGGGAGGGCCGGGGGAGACCCAGTACTTC	CASSLVAGGPGETQYF
-	-	TRBV18	TRBJ2-3	TGTGCCAGCTCACCACCCCGGGATTTACGAGATACGCAGTATTTT	CASSPPRDLRDTQYF
-	-	TRBV29-1	TRBJ2-7	TGCAGCGTTGAGAGGGGGTACGAGCAGTACTTC	CSVERGYEQYF
-	-	TRBV4-3	TRBJ1-2	TGCGCCAGCAGCCAAGGGGTTCTGGGAGGGACCTATGGCTACACCTTC	CASSQGVLGGTYGYTF
-	TRBD2	TRBV5-1	TRBJ2-7	TGCGCCAGCAGCTTGCGGGGGGGCCCCTACGAGCAGTACTTC	CASSLRGGPYEQYF
-	-	TRBV20-1	TRBJ2-1	TGCAGTGCCTCCCTCCATGAGCAGTTCTTC	CSASLHEQFF
-	-	TRBV18	TRBJ1-4	TGTGCCAGCTCACCTGGGGGGAATGAAAAACTGTTTTTT	CASSPGGNEKLFF
-	TRBD2	TRBV9	TRBJ2-7	TGTGCCAGCAGCGTACGTAGCGGGAGAAGCTACGAGCAGTACTTC	CASSVRSGRSYEQYF
-	TRBD1	TRBV4-2	TRBJ2-7	TGTGCCAGCAGCTCCCGGGACAGGGTTTACGAGCAGTACTTC	CASSSRDRVYEQYF
-	TRBD2	TRBV29-1	TRBJ2-1	TGCAGCGTTGACGGGACTACGCCCTACAATGAGCAGTTCTTC	CSVDGTTPYNEQFF
-	-	TRBV29-1	TRBJ1-1	TGCAGCGTTACAGAAGGGAACACTGAAGCTTTCTTT	CSVTEGNTEAFF
-	TRBD1	TRBV6-1	TRBJ1-2	TGTGCCAGCACCACCCAGGGGGGTAAGACCTATGGCTACACCTTC	CASTTQGGKTYGYTF
-	TRBD1	TRBV7-6	TRBJ2-7	TGTGCCAGCAGCTCAGGGACAGGGTTGCCCGAGCAGTACTTC	CASSSGTGLPEQYF
-	-	TRBV19	TRBJ1-2	TGTGCCAGTAGTATATTTGAGTTTGCTCCGGGCTACACCTTC	CASSIFEFAPGYTF
-	TRBD1	TRBV4-2	TRBJ1-3	TGTGCCAGCAGCCAGGTTATTTCACAGGGGGCTGGAAACACCATATATTTT	CASSQVISQGAGNTIYF